This T cell receptor (beta chain) was sequenced for a study of T cell changes during pregnancy in multiple sclerosis. The method was immunoSEQ multiplex PCR; TCRdb's version includes in-frame clones alone and lacks a portion of them. The sample shows roughly 46,000 clones, roughly 92% of them seen only once. Deletions cut 3 bases from V and 4 bases from J, with 11 bases between. The CDR3 covers 13 residues. CDR1 is SGHRS, CDR2 YFSETQ, per germline. This receptor was obtained from a female donor with multiple sclerosis, enrolled in a pregnancy study. This specimen consisted of peripheral blood, obtained in the third trimester of pregnancy. This chain joins TRBV5-1 and TRBJ2-7, with a weak D call TRBD1 (5 bases). The CDR3 DNA reads as TGCGCCAGCAGCTCCAGGGAATCATACGAGCAGTACTTC. It is translated as CASSSRESYEQYF.